One sample yielded the 8 T cell receptor beta chains listed below, sequenced in a study of somatic mutations in cytotoxic T cells in rheumatoid arthritis. Clones were sequenced by immunoSEQ multiplex PCR, and TCRdb holds only the in-frame ones, with some missing. This sample has 8,500 to 11,000 clones, with roughly four fifths found just once. Sequenced material: CD8+ T cells sorted from blood. The receptor set was obtained from a woman aged 45-59 years in good health.

The chain recombines TRBV27 with TRBJ1-2; D might be TRBD1 (5 bases). Germline CDR1 MNHEY, CDR2 SMNVEV (reference sequence). Trimming left V 0 bases short and J 5 bases short, with 13 bases between. This CDR3 contains 15 residues. CDR3 sequence (DNA): TGTGCCAGCAGTTTATCAGGGGCCCTCACTTATGGCTACACCTTC. Translating gives CASSLSGALTYGYTF.

The chain employs TRBV6-5 and TRBJ2-2; no clear D. Germline CDR1 MNHEY, CDR2 SVGAGI. Trimming shortened V by 4 bases and J by 8 bases, and 11 bases separated the two germline ends. CDR3 length equals 13 residues. The DNA for the CDR3 is TGTGCCAGCAGTTCCAACCAGGAAGGGGAGCTGTTTTTT. Amino acids: CASSSNQEGELFF.

The rearrangement uses TRBV7-9 and TRBJ2-1, with 7 bases fitting TRBD2. CDR1 is SEHNR and CDR2 is FQNEAQ in the germline V gene (reference sequence). The trim removed 3 bases at V and 6 bases at J, leaving 8 bases unmatched. The CDR3 runs to 15 residues. The CDR3 region is CASSFFAGELNEQFF. The CDR3 coding sequence is TGTGCCAGCAGCTTTTTTGCGGGAGAGCTCAATGAGCAGTTCTTC.

The chain is built from TRBV6-5 and TRBJ2-1, with D uncertain. The CDR3 runs 11 residues. Germline-derived CDR1 and CDR2 are MNHEY and SVGAGI. V shed 4 bases and J shed 8 bases, with 6 bases lying between them. CDR3 loop: CASSLSDEQFF. CDR3 sequence (DNA): TGTGCCAGCAGTTTGTCGGATGAGCAGTTCTTC.

This rearrangement joins TRBV5-4 to TRBJ1-1, with TRBD1 matching 9 bases. Germline CDR1 is SGHNT and CDR2 is YYREEE (reference sequence). V gave up 2 bases and J gave up 5 bases; unmatched junction bases: 16. The CDR3 covers 18 residues. The CDR3 spells CASSLRTGPQGAGTEAFF. The DNA of the CDR3 is TGTGCCAGCAGCTTACGAACAGGGCCACAGGGGGCAGGTACTGAAGCTTTCTTT.

The V and J genes are TRBV28 and TRBJ2-1; 7 nucleotides agree with TRBD2. CDR1 and CDR2 (germline): MDHEN, SYDVKM. This CDR3 region has 13 residues. Losses at the gene ends were 3 bases for V and 7 bases for J; bases not matched to a gene: 3. The DNA of the CDR3 is TGTGCCAGCAGTTTGGGACTATCGAATGAGCAGTTCTTC. Its protein product is CASSLGLSNEQFF.

This clone was found a few times. The chain couples TRBV7-8 to TRBJ1-4; TRBD1 aligns across 8 bases. The CDR3 spans 17 residues. Trimming removed 0 bases from V and 0 bases from J; junction bases left unmatched: 3. Per the germline V gene, CDR1 is SGHVS and CDR2 is FQNEAQ. The CDR3 sequence: CASSLAGRGPTNEKLFF. For the CDR3, the DNA is TGTGCCAGCAGCTTAGCCGGCAGGGGGCCAACTAATGAAAAACTGTTTTTT.

The V call is TRBV19, the J call TRBJ2-1; 16 nucleotides match TRBD2. Trimming removed 5 bases from V and 9 bases from J; junction bases left unmatched: 10. The CDR3 covers 17 residues. CDR1 LNHDA and CDR2 SQIVND come from the germline V gene (reference sequence). CDR3 residues: CASSLGTSGRASGEQFF. CDR3 DNA sequence: TGTGCCAGTAGTCTCGGGACTAGCGGGAGGGCAAGCGGTGAGCAGTTCTTC.